This TCR beta chain was sequenced during a study of neurological immune-mediated disorders. Germline CDR1 reads SGHRS; CDR2 reads YFSETQ. The CDR3 runs 14 residues. The ends were cut back, 5 bases at V and 0 bases at J, with 9 bases in the middle. Time point meaning: technical triplicate 1. TCRdb reprocessed the 5' RACE reads with MiXCR, giving one entry per CDR3 protein. The sample shows fewer than 45,000 distinct CDR3 sequences, approximately 10% of them seen only once. This clonotype was found many times. This clonotype was obtained from a man aged 55-75 years with HTLV-1-associated myelopathy (HAM/TSP). V gene TRBV5-1 combines with J gene TRBJ1-3; a possible D gene is TRBD1 (5 bases). The sample consisted of PBMCs. CDR3 sequence reads: CASSEGSSGNTIYF. CDR3 sequence (DNA): TGCGCCAGCAGTGAGGGGAGCTCTGGAAACACCATATATTTT.